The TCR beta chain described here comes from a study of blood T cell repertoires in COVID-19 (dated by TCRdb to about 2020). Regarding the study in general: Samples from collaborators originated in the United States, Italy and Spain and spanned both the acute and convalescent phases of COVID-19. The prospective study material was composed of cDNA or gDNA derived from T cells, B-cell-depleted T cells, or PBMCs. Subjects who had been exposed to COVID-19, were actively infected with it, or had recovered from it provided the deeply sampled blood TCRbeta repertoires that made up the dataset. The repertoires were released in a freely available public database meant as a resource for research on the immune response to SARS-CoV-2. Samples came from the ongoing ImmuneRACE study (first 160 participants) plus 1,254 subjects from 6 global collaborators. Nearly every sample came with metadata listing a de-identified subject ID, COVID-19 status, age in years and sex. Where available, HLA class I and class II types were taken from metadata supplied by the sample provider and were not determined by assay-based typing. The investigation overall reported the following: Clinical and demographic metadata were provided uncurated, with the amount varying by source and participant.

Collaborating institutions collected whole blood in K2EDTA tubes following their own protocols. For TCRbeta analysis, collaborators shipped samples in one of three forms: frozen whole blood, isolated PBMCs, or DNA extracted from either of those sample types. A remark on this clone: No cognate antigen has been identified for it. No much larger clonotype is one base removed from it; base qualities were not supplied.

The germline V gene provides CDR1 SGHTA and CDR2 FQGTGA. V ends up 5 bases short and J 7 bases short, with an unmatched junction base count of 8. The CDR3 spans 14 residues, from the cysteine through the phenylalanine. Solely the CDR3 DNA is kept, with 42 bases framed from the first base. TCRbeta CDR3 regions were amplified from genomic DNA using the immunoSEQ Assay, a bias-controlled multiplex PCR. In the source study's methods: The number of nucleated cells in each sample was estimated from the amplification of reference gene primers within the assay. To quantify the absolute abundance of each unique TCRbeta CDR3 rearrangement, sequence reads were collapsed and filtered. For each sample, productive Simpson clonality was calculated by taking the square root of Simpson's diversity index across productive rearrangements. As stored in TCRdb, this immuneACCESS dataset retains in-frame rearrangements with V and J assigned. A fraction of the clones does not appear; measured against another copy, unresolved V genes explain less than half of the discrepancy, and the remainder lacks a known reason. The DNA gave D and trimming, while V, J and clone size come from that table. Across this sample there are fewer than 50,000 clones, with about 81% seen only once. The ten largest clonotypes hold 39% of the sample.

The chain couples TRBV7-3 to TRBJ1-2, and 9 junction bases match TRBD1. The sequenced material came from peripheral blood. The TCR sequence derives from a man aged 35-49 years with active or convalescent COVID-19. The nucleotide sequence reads TGTGCCAGCAGCCAAATGGGGGACAGGGCTGGCTACACCTTC. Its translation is CASSQMGDRAGYTF.